These 14 T cell receptor beta chains were sequenced from one sample in a study of T cells expressing NK-cell markers. TCRdb derives one entry per CDR3 protein from the 5' RACE reads, leaving out DNA. This listing includes around 280,000 distinct CDR3 sequences. Sequences were obtained from blood T cells: a sorted CD56 or NKG2C T cell subset, CD4+ or CD8+ T cells, or bulk PBMC T cells (not recorded which). Source of these receptors: a man aged 18-30 years in good health.

The CDR3 spells CALAQGNLAAFF. This sequence joins TRBV12-3 or TRBV12-4 and TRBJ1-1; with no DNA, the TCRdb D assignment of TRBD1 cannot be verified. The CDR3 totals 12 residues.

The chain joins TRBV10-3 to TRBJ2-2; absent DNA, TCRdb's TRBD1 call cannot be checked. Germline CDR1 is ENHRY and CDR2 is SYGVKD. The CDR3 is 14 residues long. The CDR3 sequence: CAISEDRVKRELFF.

The chain employs TRBV5-1 and TRBJ2-1. The CDR3 covers 15 residues. Germline V lookup: CDR1 SGHRS, CDR2 YFSETQ. The CDR3 loop is CASSLDTPAYNEQFF.

The chain combines TRBV29-1 with TRBJ2-5; TCRdb gives TRBD1 as the D gene, but with no DNA this cannot be confirmed. CDR3 size: 17 residues. Looked up from germline, CDR1 is SQVTM and CDR2 is ANQGSEA. This CDR3 is CSVEKATGGTYQETQYF.

This sequence joins TRBV30 and TRBJ2-5; TCRdb reports TRBD2, a call that lacks DNA to check it against. There are 14 residues in the CDR3. The V gene's germline CDR1 is GTSNPN and CDR2 SVGIG (reference sequence). The CDR3 loop is CAWSGQGGGETQYF. Complete variable domain (other parts from reference TRBV30 and TRBJ2-5): SQTIHQWPATLVQPVGSPLSLECTVEGTSNPNLYWYRQAAGRGLQLLFYSVGIGQISSEVPQNLSASRPQDRQFILSSKKLLLSDSGFYLCAWSGQGGGETQYFGPGTRLLVL.

The chain joins TRBV2 to TRBJ1-1. The V gene's germline CDR1 is SNHLY and CDR2 FYNNEI. The CDR3 has 14 residues. The CDR3 loop is CASSDLGMNTEAFF.

The CDR3 sequence: CASSYSGGSGELFF. The V gene is TRBV6-5, the J gene TRBJ2-2. The CDR3 runs to 14 residues. The germline V gene encodes CDR1 MNHEY and CDR2 SVGAGI.

V is TRBV20-1 and J is TRBJ2-5; TCRdb proposes TRBD2, but this gene call is untestable without DNA. The CDR3 extends over 15 amino acids. Germline CDR1 is DFQATT and CDR2 is SNEGSKA (reference sequence). CDR3 protein: CSAAAYIAGGETQYF.

The genes are TRBV12-3 or TRBV12-4 and TRBJ2-5; with no DNA, the TCRdb D assignment of TRBD1 cannot be verified. CDR3 length: 15 amino acids. CDR3 protein: CASSPDRGRPETQYF.

V and J are TRBV20-1 and TRBJ2-1; TCRdb's D gene call, TRBD2, goes unchecked for lack of DNA. The CDR3 contains 15 residues. In germline, CDR1 is DFQATT, CDR2 SNEGSKA (reference sequence). The CDR3 sequence: CSALGGTSAYNEQFF.

This chain uses TRBV20-1 with TRBJ2-1. This CDR3 has 13 amino acids. Germline V lookup: CDR1 DFQATT, CDR2 SNEGSKA (reference sequence). CDR3 residues: CSALIGLYNEQFF.

The chain employs TRBV29-1 and TRBJ2-5. The V gene's germline CDR1 is SQVTM and CDR2 ANQGSEA. This CDR3 is 13 amino acids long. CDR3 in amino acids: CSVELRFRETQYF.

V usage is TRBV7-3 and J usage is TRBJ1-1. The germline V gene encodes CDR1 SGHTA and CDR2 FQGTGA. This CDR3 comprises 14 residues. This CDR3 is CASSLNILNTEAFF.

V usage is TRBV5-1 and J usage is TRBJ2-2; TCRdb outputs TRBD1, but without DNA this stays unchecked. This CDR3 has 15 amino acids. From germline, CDR1 is SGHRS and CDR2 YFSETQ. CDR3 loop: CASTLSSEVSGELFF.